The present T cell receptor (beta chain) was sequenced within a study of PD-L1 blockade in urothelial cancer. This clone was counted a single time. Time point defined: pretreatment peripheral blood. The ends were cut back, 0 bases at V and 3 bases at J, with 12 bases in the middle. The CDR3 is 16 residues long. In germline, CDR1 is SGHTS, CDR2 YDEGEE. Profiled with immunoSEQ multiplex PCR; TCRdb holds only in-frame clones, not every one. The sample shows approximately 55,000 clones, 85% to 90% of them seen only once. The TCR originated in a man in his 60s with urothelial cancer. Specimen: PBMCs, collected around atezolizumab (anti-PD-L1) treatment. The chain is built from TRBV5-8 and TRBJ2-2, with D perhaps matching TRBD1 (5 bases). The CDR3 DNA is TGTGCCAGCAGCTTGGCTCTCAGGGCGGACACCGGGGAGCTGTTTTTT. Protein product: CASSLALRADTGELFF. The entire variable domain, with the rest obtained from reference TRBV5-8 and TRBJ2-2, is as follows: EAGVTQSPTHLIKTRGQQATLRCSPISGHTSVYWYQQALGLGLQFLLWYDEGEERNRGNFPPRFSGRQFPNYSSELNVNALELEDSALYLCASSLALRADTGELFFGEGSRLTVL.